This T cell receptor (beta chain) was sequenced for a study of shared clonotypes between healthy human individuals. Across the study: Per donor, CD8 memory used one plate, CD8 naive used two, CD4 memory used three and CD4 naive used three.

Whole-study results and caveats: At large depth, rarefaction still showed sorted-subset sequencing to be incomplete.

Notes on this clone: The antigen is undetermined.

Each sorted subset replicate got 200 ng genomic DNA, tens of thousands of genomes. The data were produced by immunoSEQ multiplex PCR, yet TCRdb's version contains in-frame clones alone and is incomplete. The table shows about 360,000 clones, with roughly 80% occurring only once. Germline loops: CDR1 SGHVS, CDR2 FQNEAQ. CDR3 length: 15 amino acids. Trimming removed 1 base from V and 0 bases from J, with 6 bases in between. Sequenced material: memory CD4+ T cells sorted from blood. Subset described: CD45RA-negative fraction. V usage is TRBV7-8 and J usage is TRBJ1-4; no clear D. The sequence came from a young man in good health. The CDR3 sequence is CASSLVTATNEKLFF. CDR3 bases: TGTGCCAGCAGCTTAGTTACAGCAACTAATGAAAAACTGTTTTTT. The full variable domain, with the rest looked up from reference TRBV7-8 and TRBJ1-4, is GAGVSQSPRYKVAKRGQDVALRCDPISGHVSLFWYQQALGQGPEFLTYFQNEAQLDKSGLPSDRFFAERPEGSVSTLKIQRTQQEDSAVYLCASSLVTATNEKLFFGSGTQLSVL.